The entry below gives a single T cell receptor (beta chain) sequence along with its context. Its recognized antigen is unknown. No base quality values were provided; no much bigger clone lies one nucleotide off. Measured from the cysteine to the phenylalanine, the CDR3 is 14 residues long. The kept DNA is CDR3 alone, 42 bases in frame from the first base. Taken from the germline V gene, the CDR1 and CDR2 loops are SGDLS and YYNGEE. Relative to germline, V is 1 base shorter and J is 3 bases shorter, with 11 bases between their ends. The sample comes from a study of PD-L1 blockade in urothelial cancer (dated by TCRdb to 2015 to 2018). About the investigation overall: Therapy was started around 2014 for all patients, and atezolizumab 1,200 mg was administered intravenously every 3 weeks. About 90% of the roughly 29 patients were males with bladder-origin urothelial cancer, and about 60% of the 29 reported a prior smoking history. An ECOG performance status of 0 or 1 was recorded for the patients, and 0 to 3 prior chemotherapy regimens had been received by the patients. Blood samples were analyzed at two time points: 3 weeks after treatment start (second dose) and 6 weeks after treatment start. A median of about 140,000 T cells and some 84,000 unique TCRs was obtained from blood samples, and a median clonality of approximately 0.08 was observed. Somatic, immune and clinical correlates of response to PD-L1 blockade with atezolizumab in urothelial cancer were the focus of an exploratory multi-omic analysis. Pretreatment tumor samples, along with matched peripheral blood collected serially before and after atezolizumab treatment, underwent TCR sequencing. Durable clinical benefit was defined as progression-free survival longer than 6 months, and TCR features were also tested against progression-free and overall survival. In the same patients who had TCR sequencing, pretreatment tumors also underwent whole exome sequencing and RNA sequencing. Durable clinical benefit was achieved by nine patients but not by the remaining 20. Twenty-nine patients had pretreatment blood TCR-seq, roughly 24 had at least one posttreatment blood collection, and roughly 24 had tumor TCR-seq.

The cohort included 25 to 35 patients with locally advanced or metastatic urothelial carcinoma who were treated at Memorial Sloan Kettering on a trial protocol. Peripheral blood mononuclear cells were collected pretreatment and during treatment, with between 1 and 8 total time points obtained per patient. The Qiagen DNeasy Blood extraction kit was used to purify genomic DNA from total PBMCs and tumor samples. Collected pretreatment and during treatment, PBMCs were isolated and stored as previously described. Synthetic TCR analog templates were spiked into each PCR to estimate absolute template abundance from read counts. The immunoSEQ assay was used to amplify TCRbeta CDR3 regions from genomic DNA with bias-controlled V and J gene primers. Rearranged TCRbeta segments were sequenced at approximately 20X coverage. As for the authors' bioinformatics: Sequencing errors were corrected by clustering and CDR3s were annotated against IMGT to assign V, D and J genes. Downstream analyses used only productive TCRbeta rearrangements, leaving out any out-of-frame or stop-codon sequences. Clonality was computed as one minus Shannon entropy normalized by the log of the number of unique productive sequences. Fisher's exact test with Benjamini-Hochberg correction, using a cutoff of adjusted p below 0.01, was how clones that differed between time points or between blood and tumor were identified. TCRdb retrieved this table from immuneACCESS and kept in-frame rearrangements only. Not all clones are present; in checked studies, unresolved V genes account for under half, and no reason is known for the remainder. V and J calls and clone size follow that table, whereas D and trimming were derived from the DNA. Recorded for this sample are around 26,000 clones; 86% of them occurred a single time. Approximately 30% of the sample rests with the top ten.

Here is what the overall study found, with its caveats: Because the sample size was small (n ≈ 28) and many of the analyses were exploratory, the results are meant to be hypothesis-generating. At 3 weeks after the start of treatment, tumor-associated TCR clones in peripheral blood had expanded more in patients with durable benefit (n ≈ 22, p = 0.022). A pretreatment peripheral blood TCR clonality below the median was linked to improved progression-free and overall survival.

The sample in question was PBMCs, obtained around atezolizumab (anti-PD-L1) treatment. The chain joins TRBV9 to TRBJ2-7, with the D segment identity uncertain. This TCR derives from a man in his sixties with urothelial cancer. Read as DNA, the sequence is TGTGCCAGCAGCGTAAGAGGAGACCTCTACGAGCAGTACTTC. It is translated as CASSVRGDLYEQYF.